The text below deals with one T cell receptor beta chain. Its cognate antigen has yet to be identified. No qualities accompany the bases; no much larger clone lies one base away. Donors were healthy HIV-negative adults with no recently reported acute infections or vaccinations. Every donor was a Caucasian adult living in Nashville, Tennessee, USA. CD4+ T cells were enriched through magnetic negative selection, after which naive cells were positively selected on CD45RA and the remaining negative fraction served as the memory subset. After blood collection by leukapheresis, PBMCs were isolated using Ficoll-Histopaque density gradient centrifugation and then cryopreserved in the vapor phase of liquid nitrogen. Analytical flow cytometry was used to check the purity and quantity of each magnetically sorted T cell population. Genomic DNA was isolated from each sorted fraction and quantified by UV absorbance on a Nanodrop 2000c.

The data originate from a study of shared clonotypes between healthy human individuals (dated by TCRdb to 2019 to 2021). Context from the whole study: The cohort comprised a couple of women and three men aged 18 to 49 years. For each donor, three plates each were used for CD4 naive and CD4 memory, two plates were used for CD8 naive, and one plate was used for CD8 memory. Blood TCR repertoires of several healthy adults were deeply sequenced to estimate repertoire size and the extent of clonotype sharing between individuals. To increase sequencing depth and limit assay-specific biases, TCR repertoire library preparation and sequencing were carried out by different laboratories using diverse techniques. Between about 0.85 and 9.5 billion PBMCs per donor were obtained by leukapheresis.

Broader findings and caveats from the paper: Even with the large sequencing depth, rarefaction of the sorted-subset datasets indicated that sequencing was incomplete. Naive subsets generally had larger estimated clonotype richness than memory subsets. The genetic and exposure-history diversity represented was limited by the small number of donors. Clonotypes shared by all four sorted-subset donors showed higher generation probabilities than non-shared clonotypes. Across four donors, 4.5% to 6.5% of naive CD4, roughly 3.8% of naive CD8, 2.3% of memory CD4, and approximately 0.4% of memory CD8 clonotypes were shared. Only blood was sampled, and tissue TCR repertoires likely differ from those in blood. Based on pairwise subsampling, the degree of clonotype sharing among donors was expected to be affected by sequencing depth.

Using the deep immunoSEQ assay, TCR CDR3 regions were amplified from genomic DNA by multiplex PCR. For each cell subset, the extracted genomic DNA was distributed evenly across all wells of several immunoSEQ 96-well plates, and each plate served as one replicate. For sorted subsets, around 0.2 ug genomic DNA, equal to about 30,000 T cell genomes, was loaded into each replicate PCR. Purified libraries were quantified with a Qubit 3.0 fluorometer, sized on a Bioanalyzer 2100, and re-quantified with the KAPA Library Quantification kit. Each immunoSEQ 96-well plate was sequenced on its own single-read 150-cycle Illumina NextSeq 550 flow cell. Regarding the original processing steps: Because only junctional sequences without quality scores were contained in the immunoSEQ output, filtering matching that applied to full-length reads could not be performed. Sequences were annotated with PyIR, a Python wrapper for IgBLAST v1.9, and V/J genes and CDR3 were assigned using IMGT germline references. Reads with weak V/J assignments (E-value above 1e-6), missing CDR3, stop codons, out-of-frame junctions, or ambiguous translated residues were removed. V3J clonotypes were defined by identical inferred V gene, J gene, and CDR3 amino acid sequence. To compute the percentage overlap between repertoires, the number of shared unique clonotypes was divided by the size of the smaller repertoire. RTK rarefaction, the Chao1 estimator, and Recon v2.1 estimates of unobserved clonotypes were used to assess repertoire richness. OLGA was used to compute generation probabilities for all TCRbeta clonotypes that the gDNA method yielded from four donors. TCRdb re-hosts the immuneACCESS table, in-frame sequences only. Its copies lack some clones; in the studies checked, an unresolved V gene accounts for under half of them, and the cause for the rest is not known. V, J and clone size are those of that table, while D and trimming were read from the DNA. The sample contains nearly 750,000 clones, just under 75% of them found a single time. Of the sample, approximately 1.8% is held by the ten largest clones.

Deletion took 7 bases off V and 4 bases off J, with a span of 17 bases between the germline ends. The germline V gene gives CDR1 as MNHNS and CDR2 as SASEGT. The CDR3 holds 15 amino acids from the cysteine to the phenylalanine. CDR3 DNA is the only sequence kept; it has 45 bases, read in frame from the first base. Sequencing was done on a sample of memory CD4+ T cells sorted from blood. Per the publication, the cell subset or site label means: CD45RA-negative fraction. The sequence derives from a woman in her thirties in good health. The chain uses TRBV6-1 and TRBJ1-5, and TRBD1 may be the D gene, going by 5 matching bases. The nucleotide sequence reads TGTGCCAGCACCTCAAGTACGGGGCCGAATCAGCCCCAGCATTTT. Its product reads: CASTSSTGPNQPQHF.